A single T cell receptor (beta chain) is shown here with its context. TCRdb processed the 5' RACE reads anew with MiXCR; each CDR3 protein has one entry. The sample has about 340,000 distinct CDR3 sequences, around an eighth seen once; the top ten hold 2.5% to 4%. The sample belongs to a study of T cells after yellow fever vaccination. Specimen: CD4+ T cells sorted from PBMCs, collected 15 days after the yellow fever booster vaccination. The receptor comes from a man between 18 and 35 years old who received the YFV17D yellow fever vaccine.

CDR3 nucleotides: TGTGCCAGCAGCTGGGGGGAGGGGGAGCAGTACGTC. Residues: CASSWGEGEQYV. The gene calls are TRBV5-6 and TRBJ2-7; 7 nucleotides align to TRBD2. This CDR3 comprises 12 residues. The V and J ends lost 3 bases and 7 bases, in that order; junction bases with no gene match: 4. Germline V CDR1 and CDR2: SGHDT, YYEEEE.